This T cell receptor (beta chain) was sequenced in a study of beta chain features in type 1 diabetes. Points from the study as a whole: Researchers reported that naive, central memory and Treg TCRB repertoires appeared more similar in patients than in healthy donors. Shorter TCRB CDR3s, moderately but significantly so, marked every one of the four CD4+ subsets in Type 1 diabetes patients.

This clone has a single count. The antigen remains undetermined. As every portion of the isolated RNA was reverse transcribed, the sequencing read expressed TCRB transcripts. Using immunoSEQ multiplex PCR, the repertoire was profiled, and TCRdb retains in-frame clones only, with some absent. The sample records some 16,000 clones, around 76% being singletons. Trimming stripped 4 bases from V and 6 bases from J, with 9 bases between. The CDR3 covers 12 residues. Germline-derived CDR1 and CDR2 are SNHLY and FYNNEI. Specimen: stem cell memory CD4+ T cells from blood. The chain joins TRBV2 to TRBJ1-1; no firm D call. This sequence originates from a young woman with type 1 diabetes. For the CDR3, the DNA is TGTGCCAGCAGTGGGGAGGGAGCTGAAGCTTTCTTT. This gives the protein CASSGEGAEAFF. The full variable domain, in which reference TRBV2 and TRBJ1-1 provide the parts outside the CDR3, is EPEVTQTPSHQVTQMGQEVILRCVPISNHLYFYWYRQILGQKVEFLVSFYNNEISEKSEIFDDQFSVERPDGSNFTLKIRSTKLEDSAMYFCASSGEGAEAFFGQGTRLTVV.